The source of this T cell receptor beta chain is a study of blood T cell repertoires in COVID-19. Overall study: Material from acute and convalescent COVID-19 was sourced from the United States, Italy and Spain.

Clones were sequenced by immunoSEQ multiplex PCR, and TCRdb holds only the in-frame ones, with some missing. The profile covers under 300,000 clones, with around 90% appearing a single time and about 1.8% taken by the ten largest. Trimming took off 2 bases at V and 3 bases at J, with 14 bases between the two ends. Looked up from germline, CDR1 is SGHRS and CDR2 is YFSETQ. The CDR3 runs to 16 residues. The age range of participants was about 18 to 95 years, with residence in fewer than 25 US areas. Sequences were obtained from PBMCs or T cells enriched from blood (not recorded which). This TCR was sampled from a woman aged 40 to 49 who had recovered from COVID-19. This chain uses TRBV5-1 with TRBJ2-2, with TRBD2 as a possible D gene (6 bases). The CDR3 DNA sequence: TGCGCCAGCAGCTTAATGGAGGGACGGGACACCGGGGAGCTGTTTTTT. Translated: CASSLMEGRDTGELFF.